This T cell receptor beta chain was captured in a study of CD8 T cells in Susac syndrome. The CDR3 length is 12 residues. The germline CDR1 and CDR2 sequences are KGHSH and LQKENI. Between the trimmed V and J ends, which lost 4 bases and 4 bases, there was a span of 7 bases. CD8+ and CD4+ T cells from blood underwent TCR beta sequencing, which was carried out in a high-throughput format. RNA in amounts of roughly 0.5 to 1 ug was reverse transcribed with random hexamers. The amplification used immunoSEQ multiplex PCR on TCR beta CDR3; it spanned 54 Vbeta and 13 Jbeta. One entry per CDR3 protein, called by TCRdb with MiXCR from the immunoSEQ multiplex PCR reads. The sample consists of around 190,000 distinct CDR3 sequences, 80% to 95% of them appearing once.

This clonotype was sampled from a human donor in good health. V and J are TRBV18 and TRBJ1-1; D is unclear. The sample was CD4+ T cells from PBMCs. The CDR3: CASSRLSTEAFF. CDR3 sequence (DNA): TGTGCCAGCTCACGTCTATCCACTGAAGCTTTCTTT. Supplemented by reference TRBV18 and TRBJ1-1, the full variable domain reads NAGVMQNPRHLVRRRGQEARLRCSPMKGHSHVYWYRQLPEEGLKFMVYLQKENIIDESGMPKERFSAEFPKEGPSILRIQQVVRGDSAAYFCASSRLSTEAFFGQGTRLTVV.